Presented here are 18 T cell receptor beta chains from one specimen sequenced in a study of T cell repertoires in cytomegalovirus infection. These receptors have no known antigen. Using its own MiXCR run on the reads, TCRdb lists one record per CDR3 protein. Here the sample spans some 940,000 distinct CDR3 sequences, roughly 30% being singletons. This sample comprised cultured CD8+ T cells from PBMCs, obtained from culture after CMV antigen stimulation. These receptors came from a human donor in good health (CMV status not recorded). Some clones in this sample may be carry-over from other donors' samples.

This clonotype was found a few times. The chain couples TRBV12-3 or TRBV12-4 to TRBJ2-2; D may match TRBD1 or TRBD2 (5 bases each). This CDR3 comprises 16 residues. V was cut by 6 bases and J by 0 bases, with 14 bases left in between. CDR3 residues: CASSFGTAANTGELFF. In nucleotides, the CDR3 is TGTGCCAGCAGCTTTGGGACCGCCGCGAACACCGGGGAGCTGTTTTTT.

The CDR3 region has the DNA TGTGCCAGCAGCGAGACAGGGCGGATGGGTGAGACCCAGTACTTC. Protein: CASSETGRMGETQYF. The rearrangement links TRBV9 to TRBJ2-5; TRBD1 matches 7 bases. This CDR3 contains 15 residues. The V gene end was trimmed by 3 bases and the J gene end by 5 bases; junction bases not matched to a gene: 10. The germline V gene encodes CDR1 SGDLS and CDR2 YYNGEE.

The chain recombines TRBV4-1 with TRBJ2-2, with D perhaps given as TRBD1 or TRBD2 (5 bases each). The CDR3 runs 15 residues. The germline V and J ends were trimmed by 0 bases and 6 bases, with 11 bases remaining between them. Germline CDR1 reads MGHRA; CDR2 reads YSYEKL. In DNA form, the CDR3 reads TGCGCCAGCAGCCAAGATCTCATGGGGGCCGGGGAGCTGTTTTTT. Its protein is CASSQDLMGAGELFF.

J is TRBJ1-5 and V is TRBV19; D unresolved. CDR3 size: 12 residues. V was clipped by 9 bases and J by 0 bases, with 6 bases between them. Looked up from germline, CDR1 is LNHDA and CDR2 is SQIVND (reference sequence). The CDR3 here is CASEDSNQPQHF. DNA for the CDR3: TGTGCCAGCGAAGATAGCAATCAGCCCCAGCATTTT.

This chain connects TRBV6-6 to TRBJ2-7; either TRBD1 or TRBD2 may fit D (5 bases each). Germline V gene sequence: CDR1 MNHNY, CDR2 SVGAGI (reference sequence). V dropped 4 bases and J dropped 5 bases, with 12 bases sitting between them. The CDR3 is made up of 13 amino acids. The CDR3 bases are TGTGCCAGCAGTTCGGCAGGGAGCGACGAGCAGTACGTC. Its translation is CASSSAGSDEQYV.

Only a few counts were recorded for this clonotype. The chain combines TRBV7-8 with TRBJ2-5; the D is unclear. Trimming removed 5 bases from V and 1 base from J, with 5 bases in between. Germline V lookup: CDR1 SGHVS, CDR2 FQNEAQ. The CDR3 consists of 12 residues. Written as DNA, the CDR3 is TGTGCCAGCAGCGCCTTCCAAGAGACCCAGTACTTC. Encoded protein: CASSAFQETQYF.

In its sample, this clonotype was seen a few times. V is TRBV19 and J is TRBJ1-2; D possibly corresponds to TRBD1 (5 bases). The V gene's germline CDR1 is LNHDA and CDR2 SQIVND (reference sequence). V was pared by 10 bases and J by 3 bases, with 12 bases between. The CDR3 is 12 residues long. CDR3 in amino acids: CAILRDDYGYTF. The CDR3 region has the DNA TGTGCCATTCTTCGGGACGACTATGGCTACACCTTC.

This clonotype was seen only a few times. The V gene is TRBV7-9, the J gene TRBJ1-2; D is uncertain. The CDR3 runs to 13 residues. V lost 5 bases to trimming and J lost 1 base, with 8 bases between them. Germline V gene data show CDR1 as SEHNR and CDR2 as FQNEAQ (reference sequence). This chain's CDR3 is CASSASDNYGYTF. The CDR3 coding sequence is TGTGCCAGCAGCGCCTCAGATAACTATGGCTACACCTTC.

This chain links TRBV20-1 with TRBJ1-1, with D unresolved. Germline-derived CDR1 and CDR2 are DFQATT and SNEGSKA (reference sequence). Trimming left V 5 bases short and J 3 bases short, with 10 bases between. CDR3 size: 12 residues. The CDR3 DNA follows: TGCAGTGCTTTTTTTCTTCACACTGAAGCTTTCTTT. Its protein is CSAFFLHTEAFF.

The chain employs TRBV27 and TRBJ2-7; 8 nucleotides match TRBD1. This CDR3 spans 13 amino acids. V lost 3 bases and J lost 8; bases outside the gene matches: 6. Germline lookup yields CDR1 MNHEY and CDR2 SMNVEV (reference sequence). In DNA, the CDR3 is TGTGCCAGCAGTTTGCTGGGACAGGAAAAGCAGTACTTC. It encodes CASSLLGQEKQYF.

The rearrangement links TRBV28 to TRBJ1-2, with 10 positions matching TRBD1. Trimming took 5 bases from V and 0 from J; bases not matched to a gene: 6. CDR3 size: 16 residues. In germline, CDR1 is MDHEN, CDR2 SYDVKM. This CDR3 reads CASSPGQGRPNYGYTF. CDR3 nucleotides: TGTGCCAGCAGTCCGGGACAGGGGAGACCTAACTATGGCTACACCTTC.

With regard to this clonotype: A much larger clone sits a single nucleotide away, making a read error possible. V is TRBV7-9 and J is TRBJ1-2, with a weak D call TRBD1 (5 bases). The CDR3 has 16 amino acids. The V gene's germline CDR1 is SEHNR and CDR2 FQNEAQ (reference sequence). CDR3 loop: CASSHLLRDSGDGYIF. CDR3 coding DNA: TGTGCCAGCAGCCATCTCCTCCGGGACTCGGGAGATGGCTACATCTTC. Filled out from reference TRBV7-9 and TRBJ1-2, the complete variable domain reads DTGVSQNPRHKITKRGQNVTFRCDPISEHNRLYWYRQTLGQGPEFLTYFQNEAQLEKSRLLSDRFSAERPKGSFSTLEIQRTEQGDSAMYLCASSHLLRDSGDGYIFGSGTRLTVV.

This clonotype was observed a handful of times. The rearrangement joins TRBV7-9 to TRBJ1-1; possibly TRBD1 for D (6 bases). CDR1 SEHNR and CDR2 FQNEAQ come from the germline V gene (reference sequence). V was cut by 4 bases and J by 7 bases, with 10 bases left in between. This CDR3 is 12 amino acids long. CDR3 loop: CASSSRDNEAFF. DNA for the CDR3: TGTGCCAGCAGCTCCCGGGACAATGAAGCTTTCTTT.

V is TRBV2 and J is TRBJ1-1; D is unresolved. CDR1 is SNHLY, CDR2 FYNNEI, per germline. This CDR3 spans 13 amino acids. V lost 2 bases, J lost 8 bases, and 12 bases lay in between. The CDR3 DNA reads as TGTGCCAGCAGTGAATACCCCCAGAACGAAGCTTTCTTT. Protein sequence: CASSEYPQNEAFF.

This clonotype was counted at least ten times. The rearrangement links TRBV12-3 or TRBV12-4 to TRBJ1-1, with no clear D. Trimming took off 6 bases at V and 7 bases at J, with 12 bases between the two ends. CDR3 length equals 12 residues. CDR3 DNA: TGTGCCAGCAGCCCCGGACGGATTGAAGCTTTCTTT. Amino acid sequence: CASSPGRIEAFF.

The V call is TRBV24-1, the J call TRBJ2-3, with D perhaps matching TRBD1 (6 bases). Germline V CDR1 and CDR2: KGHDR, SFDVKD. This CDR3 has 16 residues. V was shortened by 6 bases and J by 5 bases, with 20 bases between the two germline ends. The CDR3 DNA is TGTGCCACCAGTCATTCAGGGGCAGGGTTAGGAGATACGCAGTATTTT. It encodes CATSHSGAGLGDTQYF.

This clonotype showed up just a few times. The CDR3 nucleotides read TGTGCCAGCAGTATCAACCTGGGGCTATCTGAAGCTTTCTTT. This gives the protein CASSINLGLSEAFF. The genes are TRBV27 and TRBJ1-1; the D gene is possibly TRBD1 (5 bases). Looked up from germline, CDR1 is MNHEY and CDR2 is SMNVEV (reference sequence). The CDR3 runs to 14 residues. V shed 5 bases and J shed 6 bases, with 16 bases lying between them.

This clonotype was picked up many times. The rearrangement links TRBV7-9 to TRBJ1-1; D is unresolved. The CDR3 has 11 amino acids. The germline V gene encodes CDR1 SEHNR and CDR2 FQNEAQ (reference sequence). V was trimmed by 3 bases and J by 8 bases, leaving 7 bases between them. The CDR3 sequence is CASSFEGEAFF. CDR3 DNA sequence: TGTGCCAGCAGCTTTGAAGGGGAAGCTTTCTTT.